This T cell receptor (beta chain) appears in the sequencing data of a study of CD8 T cells in ankylosing spondylitis. Broader study findings: Reportedly, significant enrichment of disease-linked clones occurred in matched ankylosing spondylitis synovial fluid. Earlier studies detected some motif variants in reactive arthritis synovial fluid and blood. Characteristic, it appeared, of ankylosing spondylitis blood was a TCR beta motif of fewer than 10 highly homologous variants.

The TCR beta libraries were generated through quantitative 5'-RACE incorporating molecular barcodes. TCRdb processed the 5' RACE reads anew with MiXCR; each CDR3 protein has one entry. Of approximately 400,000 distinct CDR3 sequences detected, 15% to 20% appear once; the ten largest clones hold just over 1%. A few counts support this clonotype. Its antigen is not known. V dropped 4 bases and J dropped 7 bases, with 17 bases sitting between them. The CDR3 is made up of 15 amino acids. Germline-derived CDR1 and CDR2 are MNHEY and SMNVEV (reference sequence). The material sequenced was blood, either unsorted or a sorted T cell fraction (not recorded which). The chain couples TRBV27 to TRBJ2-1, with TRBD1 as a possible D gene (5 bases). This sequence was found in a male donor with ankylosing spondylitis. In DNA form, the CDR3 reads TGTGCCAGCAGTTCCAGGGTTATGATGGGGAATGAGCAGTTCTTC. Amino acids: CASSSRVMMGNEQFF.